These 4 T cell receptor beta chains were sequenced from one sample in a study of T cells in localized non-small cell lung cancer. Produced via immunoSEQ multiplex PCR; TCRdb's table is partial and in-frame only. The table lists roughly 38,000 clones, around 83% of them singletons. The material was peripheral blood, obtained before any cancer treatment. These TCRs come from a woman aged 18-55 years with stage III lung adenocarcinoma.

The V call is TRBV19, the J call TRBJ2-7; 8 bases align to TRBD1. The V gene's germline CDR1 is LNHDA and CDR2 SQIVND (reference sequence). V lost 3 bases to trimming and J lost 2 bases; unmatched junction nucleotides: 3. There are 14 residues in the CDR3. The CDR3 bases are TGTGCCAGTAGTATTGGACAGGGAACCTACGAGCAGTACTTC. It yields the protein CASSIGQGTYEQYF.

The chain uses TRBV7-2 and TRBJ1-6; possibly TRBD1 for D (5 bases). Trimming cost V 1 base and J 9 bases, with 10 bases left between them. Germline V CDR1 and CDR2: SGHTA, FQGNSA. This CDR3 region has 14 residues. The CDR3 is CASSLDGGSSPLHF. The CDR3 DNA sequence: TGTGCCAGCAGCTTAGATGGGGGGAGTTCACCCCTCCACTTT.

The rearrangement uses TRBV29-1 and TRBJ2-1; 9 positions agree with TRBD2. The V and J ends lost 5 bases and 4 bases, in that order; junction bases with no gene match: 9. Germline assignment: CDR1 SQVTM and CDR2 ANQGSEA. The CDR3 totals 15 residues. In DNA, the CDR3 is TGCAGCGTTTCGATCGGACTAGCGCTATACAATGAGCAGTTCTTC. Protein product: CSVSIGLALYNEQFF.

This sequence joins TRBV5-4 and TRBJ2-1; 7 bases are shared with TRBD2. The trim removed 3 bases at V and 5 bases at J, leaving 5 bases unmatched. CDR1 is SGHNT and CDR2 is YYREEE in the germline V gene (reference sequence). The CDR3 length is 14 residues. The CDR3 region is CASSSAGSNNEQFF. The CDR3 DNA sequence: TGTGCCAGCAGCTCAGCGGGGTCAAACAATGAGCAGTTCTTC. Drawing the rest from reference TRBV5-4 and TRBJ2-1, the complete variable domain is ETGVTQSPTHLIKTRGQQVTLRCSSQSGHNTVSWYQQALGQGPQFIFQYYREEENGRGNFPPRFSGLQFPNYSSELNVNALELDDSALYLCASSSAGSNNEQFFGPGTRLTVL.